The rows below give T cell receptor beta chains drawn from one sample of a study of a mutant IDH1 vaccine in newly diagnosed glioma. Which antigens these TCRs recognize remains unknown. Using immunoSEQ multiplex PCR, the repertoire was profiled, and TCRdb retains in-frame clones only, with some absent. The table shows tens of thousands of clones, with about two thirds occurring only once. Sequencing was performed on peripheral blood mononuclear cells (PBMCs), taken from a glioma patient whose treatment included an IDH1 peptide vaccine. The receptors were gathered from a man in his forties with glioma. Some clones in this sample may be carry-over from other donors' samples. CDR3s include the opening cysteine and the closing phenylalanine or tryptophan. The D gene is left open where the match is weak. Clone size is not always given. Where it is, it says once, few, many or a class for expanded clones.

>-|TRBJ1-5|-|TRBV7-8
TGTGCCAGCAGCCCCCGGGACACCCCTACGAAGCCCCAGCATTTT
CASSPRDTPTKPQHF
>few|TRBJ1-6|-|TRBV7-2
TGTGCCAGCAGCTTTGTCTTGGAACCCCTCCACTTT
CASSFVLEPLHF
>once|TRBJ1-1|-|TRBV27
TGTGCCAGCAGTTCGGGGCCGGGACCCGAAGCTTTCTTT
CASSSGPGPEAFF
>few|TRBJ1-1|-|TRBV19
TGTGCCAGTAGTATTCGGCAGAACCCAAGTGAAGCTTTCTTT
CASSIRQNPSEAFF
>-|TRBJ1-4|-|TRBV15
TGTGCCACCAGCAGAGATGCAGGGGAAAAACTGTTTTTT
CATSRDAGEKLFF
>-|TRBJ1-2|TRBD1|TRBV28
TGTGCCAGCAGTATGGGACAGGTTGGTGGTGGCTACACCTTC
CASSMGQVGGGYTF
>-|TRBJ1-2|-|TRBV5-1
TGCGCCAGCAGCTTGGCCCGGAGGCTCGATGGCTACACCTTC
CASSLARRLDGYTF
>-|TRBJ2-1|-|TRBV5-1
TGCGCCAGCAGCTTGGGATGGGATGAGCAGTTCTTC
CASSLGWDEQFF
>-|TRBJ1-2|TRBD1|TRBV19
TGTGCCAGTAGTATCTCGGGACAGGGAAGGGGCTACACCTTC
CASSISGQGRGYTF
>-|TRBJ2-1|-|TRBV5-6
TGTGCCAGCAGCTTAACAGTTAAGGGCGGGCTGTTCTTC
CASSLTVKGGLFF
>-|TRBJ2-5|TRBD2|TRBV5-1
TGCGCCAGCAGCTTCGGACTAGCGGGGGCTAGGGAGACCCAGTACTTC
CASSFGLAGARETQYF
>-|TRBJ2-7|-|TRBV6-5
TGTGCCAGCAGTTACTCCCACAGGACCTACGAGCAGTACTTC
CASSYSHRTYEQYF
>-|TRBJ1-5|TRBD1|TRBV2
TGTGCCAGCAGTCCGACAGGGGGCGCAGGACAGCCCCAGCATTTT
CASSPTGGAGQPQHF
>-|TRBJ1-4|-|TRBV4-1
TGCGCCAGCAGCCAAGCCGCGGACGGGGCGCTTTCGTTTTTT
CASSQAADGALSFF
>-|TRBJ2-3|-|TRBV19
TGTGCCAGTAGATTCTCAGGTGGAACAGATACGCAGTATTTT
CASRFSGGTDTQYF
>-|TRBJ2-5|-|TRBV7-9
TGTGCCAGCAGCTTAGTGGGAGAGACCCAGTACTTC
CASSLVGETQYF
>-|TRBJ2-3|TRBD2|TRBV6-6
TGTGCCAGCAGTTACGGGACTACCTCGGATACGCAGTATTTT
CASSYGTTSDTQYF
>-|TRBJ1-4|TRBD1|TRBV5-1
TGCGCCAGCAGCGACCAGGGGGCGGCTAATGAAAAACTGTTTTTT
CASSDQGAANEKLFF
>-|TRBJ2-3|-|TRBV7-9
TGTGCCAGCAGCCTAGCAGGACATTCCACAGATACGCAGTATTTT
CASSLAGHSTDTQYF
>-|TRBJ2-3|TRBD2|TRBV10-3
TGTGCCATCAGTACCGGGACTACTCCGCGAGATACGCAGTATTTT
CAISTGTTPRDTQYF
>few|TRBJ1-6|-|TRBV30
TGTGCCTGGAGTGGGGGTGCAGGGTTAAATTCACCCCTCCACTTT
CAWSGGAGLNSPLHF
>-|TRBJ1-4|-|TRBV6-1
TGTGCCAGCAGTGAAAAGGTTCCGGCAACTAATGAAAAACTGTTTTTT
CASSEKVPATNEKLFF